A single sample gave rise to the 19 T cell receptor beta chains below, sequenced in a study of blood T cell repertoires in COVID-19. The data were produced by immunoSEQ multiplex PCR, yet TCRdb's version contains in-frame clones alone and is incomplete. The sample records more than 95,000 clones, around 90% being singletons. What was sequenced was peripheral blood. The receptors originated from a human donor in a cohort sampled during active COVID-19.

J is TRBJ2-7 and V is TRBV2, with D possibly TRBD1 on 6 matching bases. The V gene's germline CDR1 is SNHLY and CDR2 FYNNEI. V lost 1 base and J 7 bases, leaving 20 bases between the germline ends. The length of the CDR3 is 16 residues. The CDR3 DNA sequence: TGTGCCAGCAGTGAAGTTCGGCCTGGGGGACATGGGGAGCAGTACTTC. Amino acids: CASSEVRPGGHGEQYF.

V and J are TRBV30 and TRBJ1-5; tentatively, D is TRBD1 (6 bases). The CDR3 sequence is 15 residues long. Trimming pared 4 bases from V and 0 bases from J, leaving 13 bases between. Germline assignment: CDR1 GTSNPN and CDR2 SVGIG (reference sequence). Here the CDR3 reads CAWTEDSHSNQPQHF. CDR3 DNA: TGTGCCTGGACCGAGGACAGTCATAGCAATCAGCCCCAGCATTTT.

This chain links TRBV11-2 with TRBJ2-1; tentative D call: TRBD2 (6 bases). The CDR3 consists of 16 residues. Trimming took off 3 bases at V and 6 bases at J, with 18 bases between the two ends. Germline V lookup: CDR1 SGHAT, CDR2 FQNNGV. CDR3 nucleotides: TGTGCCAGCAGCTTTAGGGGACTTGCCGGTTTCAATGAGCAGTTCTTC. It translates to CASSFRGLAGFNEQFF. The full variable domain, in which reference TRBV11-2 and TRBJ2-1 provide the parts outside the CDR3, is EAGVAQSPRYKIIEKRQSVAFWCNPISGHATLYWYQQILGQGPKLLIQFQNNGVVDDSQLPKDRFSAERLKGVDSTLKIQPAKLEDSAVYLCASSFRGLAGFNEQFFGPGTRLTVL.

In DNA form, the CDR3 reads TGTGCCAGTAGTATGGGGACAGGGGTGACAGATACGCAGTATTTT. As protein: CASSMGTGVTDTQYF. The chain carries TRBV19 and TRBJ2-3; 10 nucleotides agree with TRBD1. Germline values: CDR1 LNHDA, CDR2 SQIVND (reference sequence). Germline trimming cut 3 bases from V and 3 bases from J; bases unmatched to any gene: 3. This CDR3 spans 15 amino acids.

The chain carries TRBV10-2 and TRBJ1-1, with D tentatively TRBD1 (5 bases). The V gene lost 7 bases and the J gene lost 7 bases, with 16 bases spanning the gap. Germline loops: CDR1 WSHSY, CDR2 SAAADI. The CDR3 is 13 amino acids. CDR3 nucleotides: TGCGCCAGCATGAGGGGTGGGAGGGATGAAGCTTTCTTT. Its protein is CASMRGGRDEAFF.

This chain links TRBV27 with TRBJ2-7; possible D gene TRBD1, 8 bases. V dropped 6 bases and J dropped 3 bases, with 18 bases sitting between them. The length of the CDR3 is 15 residues. Germline CDR1 is MNHEY and CDR2 is SMNVEV (reference sequence). The CDR3 DNA reads as TGTGCCAGCAGGTCATCCAACAGGGGGGGCTACGAGCAGTACTTC. Its translation is CASRSSNRGGYEQYF.

Only one count was recorded for this clone. The V call is TRBV19, the J call TRBJ1-5, with D possibly matching TRBD1 (5 bases). Germline V gene data show CDR1 as LNHDA and CDR2 as SQIVND (reference sequence). The CDR3 is made up of 13 amino acids. V shed 5 bases and J shed 6 bases, with 11 bases lying between them. CDR3 loop: CASSPQGGQPQHF. The CDR3 nucleotides are TGTGCCAGTAGTCCCCAGGGAGGTCAGCCCCAGCATTTT.

The chain has TRBV6-5 and TRBJ1-5, with 7 bases fitting TRBD1. The J segment lost 6 bases and the V segment lost 7 bases, leaving 9 bases of the junction unmatched. This CDR3 has 14 residues. Looked up from germline, CDR1 is MNHEY and CDR2 is SVGAGI. The CDR3 DNA follows: TGTGCCAGCAACGAAAGGGGGCCGCGTCAGCCCCAGCATTTT. Protein sequence: CASNERGPRQPQHF.

The V and J genes are TRBV4-1 and TRBJ1-1; D unclear. Looked up from germline, CDR1 is MGHRA and CDR2 is YSYEKL. CDR3 length: 15 amino acids. The V end was cut by 3 bases, the J end by 2 bases, with 13 bases between. Written as DNA, the CDR3 is TGCGCCAGCAGCCAGTTCCAGAGACAAAACACTGAAGCTTTCTTT. Protein sequence: CASSQFQRQNTEAFF.

On this clone itself: Other DNA sequences within the sample encode an identical CDR3. The V call is TRBV5-4, the J call TRBJ2-7, with 7 bases identical to TRBD2. This CDR3 has 15 residues. V shed 0 bases and J 0 bases; nucleotides not matched to a gene: 3. The germline gives CDR1 SGHNT, CDR2 YYREEE (reference sequence). The CDR3 coding sequence is TGTGCCAGCAGCTTGGCGCGGGGGAGCTCCTACGAGCAGTACTTC. This gives the protein CASSLARGSSYEQYF.

The rearrangement uses TRBV10-1 and TRBJ2-5; TRBD1 agrees at 10 bases. V lost 8 bases to trimming and J lost 5 bases; unmatched junction nucleotides: 5. This CDR3 comprises 13 residues. The germline gives CDR1 WNHNN, CDR2 SYGVQD (reference sequence). The CDR3: CASAGTGAETQYF. CDR3 DNA sequence: TGCGCCAGCGCTGGGACAGGGGCTGAGACCCAGTACTTC.

This chain joins TRBV7-3 and TRBJ1-1, with a possible D match to TRBD1 (5 bases). The germline V gene has CDR1 SGHTA and CDR2 FQGTGA. V lost 5 bases and J lost 11, with 18 bases in between. This CDR3 contains 13 residues. The CDR3 DNA reads as TGTGCCAGCAGCGGCTACGGCAGGGCGGCCGCTTTCTTT. Its protein is CASSGYGRAAAFF. Together with reference TRBV7-3 and TRBJ1-1, the CDR3 gives the full variable domain: GAGVSQTPSNKVTEKGKYVELRCDPISGHTALYWYRQSLGQGPEFLIYFQGTGAADDSGLPNDRFFAVRPEGSVSTLKIQRTERGDSAVYLCASSGYGRAAAFFGQGTRLTVV.

The chain joins TRBV6-6 to TRBJ1-5; D remains ambiguous. Germline V CDR1 and CDR2: MNHNY, SVGAGI (reference sequence). CDR3 length: 11 amino acids. Trimming took off 4 bases at V and 4 bases at J, with 2 bases between the two ends. The DNA for the CDR3 is TGTGCCAGCAGTTCAAATCAGCCCCAGCATTTT. This sequence encodes CASSSNQPQHF.

This chain joins TRBV7-3 and TRBJ1-2; 11 bases agree with TRBD1. Trimming at V came to 1 base and at J to 4 bases, leaving 8 bases not matched to a gene. The germline gives CDR1 SGHTA, CDR2 FQGTGA. The length of the CDR3 is 17 residues. The CDR3 DNA sequence: TGTGCCAGCAGCTTAAGACGACCGGGACAGGGGGGCTATGGCTACACCTTC. Translating it yields CASSLRRPGQGGYGYTF.

The chain links TRBV4-1 to TRBJ1-2, with no clear D. CDR1 and CDR2 (germline): MGHRA, YSYEKL. This CDR3 is built from 15 residues. Between the trimmed V and J ends, which lost 2 bases and 2 bases, there was a span of 12 bases. In nucleotides, the CDR3 is TGCGCCAGCAGCCAACCGGGAGCCACCAACTATGGCTACACCTTC. As protein: CASSQPGATNYGYTF.

The chain joins TRBV7-2 to TRBJ2-3, with D maybe TRBD1 (6 bases). The V gene's germline CDR1 is SGHTA and CDR2 FQGNSA. The CDR3 spans 16 residues. Deletions cut 5 bases from V and 2 bases from J, with 17 bases between. Written as DNA, the CDR3 is TGTGCCAGCAGCACACGCCTGGGACACCTCACAGATACGCAGTATTTT. This sequence encodes CASSTRLGHLTDTQYF.

This chain joins TRBV4-1 and TRBJ1-5; no reliable D call. The germline V gene encodes CDR1 MGHRA and CDR2 YSYEKL. The V and J ends lost 1 base and 5 bases respectively, with 9 bases between them. This CDR3 comprises 14 residues. CDR3 sequence (DNA): TGCGCCAGCAGCCAAGGCCAGTCCTATCAGCCCCAGCATTTT. Encoded protein: CASSQGQSYQPQHF.

This sequence joins TRBV5-6 and TRBJ2-7, with 9 nucleotides matching TRBD1. Germline CDR1 reads SGHDT; CDR2 reads YYEEEE. V lost 1 base to trimming and J lost 2 bases; unmatched junction nucleotides: 13. The CDR3 length is 18 residues. CDR3 residues: CASSLFVNRDRVTYEQYF. CDR3 coding DNA: TGTGCCAGCAGCTTGTTCGTCAACCGGGACAGGGTTACCTACGAGCAGTACTTC. Based on the CDR3 plus reference TRBV5-6 and TRBJ2-7, the full variable domain is DAGVTQSPTHLIKTRGQQVTLRCSPKSGHDTVSWYQQALGQGPQFIFQYYEEEERQRGNFPDRFSGHQFPNYSSELNVNALLLGDSALYLCASSLFVNRDRVTYEQYFGPGTRLTVT.

This clone was seen a few times. This chain joins TRBV5-1 and TRBJ2-7; 8 positions match TRBD1. The germline V gene encodes CDR1 SGHRS and CDR2 YFSETQ. The CDR3 consists of 17 residues. Trimming cost V 2 bases and J 5 bases; bases outside gene matches: 15. CDR3 DNA: TGCGCCAGCAGCTTCATACGCCAAGGACAGGGAGTCAACGAGCAGTACTTC. This codes for CASSFIRQGQGVNEQYF.